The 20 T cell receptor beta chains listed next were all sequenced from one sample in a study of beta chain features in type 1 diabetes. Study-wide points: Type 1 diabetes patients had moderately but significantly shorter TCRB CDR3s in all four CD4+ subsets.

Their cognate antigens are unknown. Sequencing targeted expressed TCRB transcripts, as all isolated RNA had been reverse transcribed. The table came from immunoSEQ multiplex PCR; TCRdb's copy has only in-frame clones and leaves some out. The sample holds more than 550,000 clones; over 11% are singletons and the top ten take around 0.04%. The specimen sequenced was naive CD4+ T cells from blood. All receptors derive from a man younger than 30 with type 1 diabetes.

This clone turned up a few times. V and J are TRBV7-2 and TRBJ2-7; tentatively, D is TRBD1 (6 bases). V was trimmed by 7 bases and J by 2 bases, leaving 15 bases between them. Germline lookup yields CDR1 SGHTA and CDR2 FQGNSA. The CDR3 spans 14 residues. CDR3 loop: CASNEQTGAYEQYF. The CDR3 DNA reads TGTGCCAGCAACGAACAGACAGGAGCCTACGAGCAGTACTTC.

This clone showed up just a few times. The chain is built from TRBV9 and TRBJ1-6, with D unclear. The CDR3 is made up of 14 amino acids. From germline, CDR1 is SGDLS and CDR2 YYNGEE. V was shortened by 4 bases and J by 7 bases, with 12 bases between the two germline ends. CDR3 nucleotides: TGTGCCAGCAGCTTCGGACTGAGCAATTCACCCCTCCACTTT. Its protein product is CASSFGLSNSPLHF. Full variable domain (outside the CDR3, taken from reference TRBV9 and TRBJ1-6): DSGVTQTPKHLITATGQRVTLRCSPRSGDLSVYWYQQSLDQGLQFLIQYYNGEERAKGNILERFSAQQFPDLHSELNLSSLELGDSALYFCASSFGLSNSPLHFGNGTRLTVT.

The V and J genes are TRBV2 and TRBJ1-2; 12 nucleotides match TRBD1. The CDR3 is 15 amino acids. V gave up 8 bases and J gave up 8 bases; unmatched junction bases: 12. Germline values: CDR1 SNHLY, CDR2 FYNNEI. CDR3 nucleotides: TGTGCCAGCGGACCGGGACAGGGGGCCCCGAGGGGCTACACCTTC. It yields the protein CASGPGQGAPRGYTF. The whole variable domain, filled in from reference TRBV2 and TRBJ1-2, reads EPEVTQTPSHQVTQMGQEVILRCVPISNHLYFYWYRQILGQKVEFLVSFYNNEISEKSEIFDDQFSVERPDGSNFTLKIRSTKLEDSAMYFCASGPGQGAPRGYTFGSGTRLTVV.

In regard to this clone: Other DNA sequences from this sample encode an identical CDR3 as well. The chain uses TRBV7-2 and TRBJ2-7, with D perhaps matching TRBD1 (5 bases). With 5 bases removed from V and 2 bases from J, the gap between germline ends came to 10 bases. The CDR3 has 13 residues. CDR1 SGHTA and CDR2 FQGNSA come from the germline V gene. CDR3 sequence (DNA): TGTGCCAGCAGCCCCGACAGAGCCTACGAGCAGTACTTC. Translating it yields CASSPDRAYEQYF.

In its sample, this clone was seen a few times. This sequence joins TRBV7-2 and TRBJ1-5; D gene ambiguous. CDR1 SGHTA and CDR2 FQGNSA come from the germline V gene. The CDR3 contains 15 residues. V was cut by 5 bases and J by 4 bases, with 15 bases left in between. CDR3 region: CASSLMTIGNQPQHF. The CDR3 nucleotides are TGTGCCAGCAGCCTCATGACTATAGGGAATCAGCCCCAGCATTTT.

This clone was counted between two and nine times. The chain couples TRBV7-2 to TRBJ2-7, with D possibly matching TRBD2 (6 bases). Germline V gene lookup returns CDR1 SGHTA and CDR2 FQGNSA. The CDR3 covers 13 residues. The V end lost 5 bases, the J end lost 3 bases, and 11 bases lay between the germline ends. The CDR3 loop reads CASSEWRDYEQYF. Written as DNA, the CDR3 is TGTGCCAGCAGCGAATGGAGGGACTACGAGCAGTACTTC.

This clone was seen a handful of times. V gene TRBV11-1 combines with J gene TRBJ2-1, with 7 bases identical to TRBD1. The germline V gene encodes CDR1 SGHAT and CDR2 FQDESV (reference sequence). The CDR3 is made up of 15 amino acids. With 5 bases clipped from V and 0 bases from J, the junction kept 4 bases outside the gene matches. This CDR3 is CASSDGTDSYNEQFF. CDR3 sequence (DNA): TGTGCCAGCAGCGATGGGACAGACTCCTACAATGAGCAGTTCTTC.

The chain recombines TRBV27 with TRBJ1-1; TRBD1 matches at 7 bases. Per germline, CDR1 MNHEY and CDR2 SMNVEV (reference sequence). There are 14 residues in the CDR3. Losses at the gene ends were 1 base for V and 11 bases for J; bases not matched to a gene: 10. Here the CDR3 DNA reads TGTGCCAGCAGTTTATTGACGACAGGGCGTGTGGCTTTCTTT. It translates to CASSLLTTGRVAFF.

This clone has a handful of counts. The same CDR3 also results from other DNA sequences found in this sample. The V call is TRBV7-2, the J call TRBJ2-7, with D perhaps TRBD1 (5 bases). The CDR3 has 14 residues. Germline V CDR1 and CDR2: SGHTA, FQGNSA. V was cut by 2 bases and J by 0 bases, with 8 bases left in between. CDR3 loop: CASSLRDSSYEQYF. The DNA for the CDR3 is TGTGCCAGCAGCTTACGTGACAGCTCCTACGAGCAGTACTTC.

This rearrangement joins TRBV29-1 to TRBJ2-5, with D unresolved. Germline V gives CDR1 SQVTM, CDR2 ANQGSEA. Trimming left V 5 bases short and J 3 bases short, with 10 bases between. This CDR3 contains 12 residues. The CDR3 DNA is TGCAGCGTTCTAGGGCACGAAGAGACCCAGTACTTC. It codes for CSVLGHEETQYF.

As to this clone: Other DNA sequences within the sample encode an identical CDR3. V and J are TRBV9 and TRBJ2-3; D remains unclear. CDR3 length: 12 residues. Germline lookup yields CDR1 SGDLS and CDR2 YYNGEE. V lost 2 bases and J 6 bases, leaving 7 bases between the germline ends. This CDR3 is CASSVSADTQYF. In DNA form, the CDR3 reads TGTGCCAGCAGCGTGTCGGCGGATACGCAGTATTTT.

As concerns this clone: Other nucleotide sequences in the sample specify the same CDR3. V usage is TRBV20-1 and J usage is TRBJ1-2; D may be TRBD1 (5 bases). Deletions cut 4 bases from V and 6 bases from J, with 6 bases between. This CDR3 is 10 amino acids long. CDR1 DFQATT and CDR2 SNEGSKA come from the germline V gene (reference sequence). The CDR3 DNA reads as TGCAGTGCTACCAGGGATGGCTACACCTTC. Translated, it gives CSATRDGYTF.

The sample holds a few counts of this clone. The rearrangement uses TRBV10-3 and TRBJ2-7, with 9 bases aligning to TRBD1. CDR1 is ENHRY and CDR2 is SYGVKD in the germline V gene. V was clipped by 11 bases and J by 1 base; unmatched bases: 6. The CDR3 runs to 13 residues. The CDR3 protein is CAVTGTGSYEQYF. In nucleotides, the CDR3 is TGTGCCGTAACCGGGACAGGGTCCTACGAGCAGTACTTC.

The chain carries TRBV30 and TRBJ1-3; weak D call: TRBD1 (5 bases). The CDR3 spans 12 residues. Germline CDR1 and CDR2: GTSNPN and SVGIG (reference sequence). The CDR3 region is CAAGPAGNTIYF. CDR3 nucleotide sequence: TGTGCAGCGGGACCAGCTGGAAACACCATATATTTT.

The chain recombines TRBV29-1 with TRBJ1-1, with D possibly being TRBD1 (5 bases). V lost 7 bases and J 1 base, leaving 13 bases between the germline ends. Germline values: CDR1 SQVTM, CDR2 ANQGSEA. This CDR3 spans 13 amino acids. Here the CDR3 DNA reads TGCAGCGCCTCGGACACTCCGAACACTGAAGCTTTCTTT. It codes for CSASDTPNTEAFF.

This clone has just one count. The CDR3 reads CASSLLPLNEQFF. Written as DNA, the CDR3 is TGTGCCAGCAGCCTCCTCCCCCTCAATGAGCAGTTCTTC. The V gene is TRBV7-2, the J gene TRBJ2-1; no clear D gene. Germline CDR1 SGHTA, CDR2 FQGNSA. Trimming took off 5 bases at V and 6 bases at J, with 11 bases between the two ends. The CDR3 contains 13 residues.

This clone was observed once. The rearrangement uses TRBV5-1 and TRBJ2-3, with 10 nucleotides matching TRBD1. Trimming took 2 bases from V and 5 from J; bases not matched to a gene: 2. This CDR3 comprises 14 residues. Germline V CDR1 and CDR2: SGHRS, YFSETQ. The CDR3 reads CASSFGQGGDTQYF. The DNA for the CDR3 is TGCGCCAGCAGCTTCGGACAGGGGGGAGATACGCAGTATTTT.

Written as DNA, the CDR3 is TGTGCCAGCAGCCCCAGGGACGAGCAGTACTTC. Encoded protein: CASSPRDEQYF. The rearrangement joins TRBV6-6 to TRBJ2-7; weak D call: TRBD1 (5 bases). V lost 6 bases to trimming and J lost 5 bases, with 8 bases between them. The CDR3 runs to 11 residues. Germline V CDR1 and CDR2: MNHNY, SVGAGI (reference sequence).

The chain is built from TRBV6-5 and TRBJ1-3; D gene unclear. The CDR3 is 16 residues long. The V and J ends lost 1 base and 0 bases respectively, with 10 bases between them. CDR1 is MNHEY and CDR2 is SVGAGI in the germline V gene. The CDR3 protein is CASSYLMTDSGNTIYF. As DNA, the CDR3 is TGTGCCAGCAGTTACTTGATGACGGACTCTGGAAACACCATATATTTT.

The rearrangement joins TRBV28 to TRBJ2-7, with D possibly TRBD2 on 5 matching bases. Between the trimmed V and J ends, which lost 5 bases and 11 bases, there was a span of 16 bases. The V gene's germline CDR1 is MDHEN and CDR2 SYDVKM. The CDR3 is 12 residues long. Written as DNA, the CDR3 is TGTGCCAGCAGTACGATCGGGGTTCGGGAGTACTTC. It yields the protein CASSTIGVREYF.